The present T cell receptor beta chain was sequenced within a study of blood T cell repertoires in COVID-19. J was trimmed by 0 bases and V by 2 bases; bases with no gene match: 8. This CDR3 contains 17 residues. The germline V gene has CDR1 LNHDA and CDR2 SQIVND (reference sequence). This table comes from immunoSEQ multiplex PCR, and its TCRdb copy is limited to in-frame clones, with some not included. Among around 300,000 clones, 80% to 90% were seen once, and the ten largest hold about 5%. The sequenced sample was PBMCs or T cells enriched from blood (not recorded which). The chain combines TRBV19 with TRBJ1-1; 8 bases line up with TRBD1. The receptor was derived from a man aged 25-45 years who had recovered from COVID-19. The CDR3 spells CASSITSGGSVNTEAFF. CDR3 DNA: TGTGCCAGTAGTATAACTTCAGGGGGCTCGGTGAACACTGAAGCTTTCTTT.